One sample yielded the 14 T cell receptor beta chains listed below, sequenced in a study of control samples from healthy donors and cancer patients. Produced via immunoSEQ multiplex PCR; TCRdb's table is partial and in-frame only. The sample shows 150,000 to 200,000 clones, almost 90% of them seen only once. The sequencing input was blood. The receptors here all came from a woman in her forties or fifties in good health.

This clone was detected only once. The gene calls are TRBV7-2 and TRBJ2-7; 11 positions match TRBD2. The V segment lost 2 bases and the J segment 4 bases; nucleotides outside the gene matches: 7. Germline lookup yields CDR1 SGHTA and CDR2 FQGNSA. This CDR3 is built from 16 residues. CDR3 amino acids: CASSLSLAGGGYEQYF. CDR3 nucleotides: TGTGCCAGCAGCTTAAGCCTAGCGGGGGGTGGGTACGAGCAGTACTTC.

This sequence joins TRBV7-2 and TRBJ2-6; the D gene is possibly TRBD1 (6 bases). Germline values: CDR1 SGHTA, CDR2 FQGNSA. V was pared by 1 base and J by 7 bases, with 11 bases between. CDR3 length: 15 amino acids. CDR3 sequence: CASSLVGQTANVLTF. DNA of the CDR3: TGTGCCAGCAGCTTAGTGGGACAAACTGCCAACGTCCTGACTTTC.

V is TRBV4-3 and J is TRBJ2-5; 9 nucleotides align to TRBD2. CDR3 length: 15 amino acids. V was clipped by 4 bases and J by 4 bases; unmatched bases: 7. Germline-derived CDR1 and CDR2 are LGHNA and YSLEER. The CDR3 region has the DNA TGCGCCAGCAGCCCCTTAGCGGGAGACCGAGAGACCCAGTACTTC. Its protein product is CASSPLAGDRETQYF.

The V gene is TRBV12-3 or TRBV12-4, the J gene TRBJ2-5; 7 nucleotides align to TRBD1. The CDR3 contains 13 residues. The junction had 1 base not matched to a gene; V was cut back by 1 base and J by 5 bases. CDR3 sequence reads: CASSLVQGETQYF. The CDR3, as DNA: TGTGCCAGCAGTTTAGTACAGGGGGAGACCCAGTACTTC.

The rearrangement joins TRBV9 to TRBJ2-2; possibly TRBD2 for D (6 bases). Per the germline V gene, CDR1 is SGDLS and CDR2 is YYNGEE. This CDR3 has 15 amino acids. With 3 bases removed from V and 6 bases from J, the gap between germline ends came to 15 bases. This CDR3 reads CASSAGSGGPGELFF. In nucleotides, the CDR3 is TGTGCCAGCAGCGCCGGGTCAGGAGGGCCCGGGGAGCTGTTTTTT.

This clone was counted once. V is TRBV6-6 and J is TRBJ1-2, with D perhaps matching TRBD1 (6 bases). The germline V gene has CDR1 MNHNY and CDR2 SVGAGI (reference sequence). V was shortened by 8 bases and J by 5 bases, with 18 bases between the two germline ends. The CDR3 spans 14 residues. The CDR3, as DNA: TGTGCCAGCCTCAAAGGTTTAACAGGGTATGGCTACACCTTC. This gives the protein CASLKGLTGYGYTF.

V usage is TRBV19 and J usage is TRBJ1-5, with 7 bases matching TRBD1. Germline trimming cut 5 bases from V and 2 bases from J; bases unmatched to any gene: 12. This CDR3 has 17 amino acids. CDR1 is LNHDA and CDR2 is SQIVND in the germline V gene (reference sequence). The CDR3 sequence: CASSLGTDYYGNQPQHF. The CDR3 DNA follows: TGTGCCAGTAGTCTTGGGACAGATTACTACGGCAATCAGCCCCAGCATTTT.

As regards this clone: The junction and the germline gene differ at one end; a read error may be behind it. This rearrangement joins TRBV11-2 to TRBJ2-1; D may be TRBD2 (6 bases). Germline V gives CDR1 SGHAT, CDR2 FQNNGV. This CDR3 contains 13 residues. The CDR3 is CASSHGGNAPRVF. CDR3 nucleotides: TGTGCCAGCTCCCATGGGGGGAACGCCCCTCGGGTCTTC.

The chain carries TRBV5-5 and TRBJ1-2; unclear D gene. Trimming removed 7 bases at V and 1 base at J, with 11 bases between. CDR3 size: 13 residues. Germline values: CDR1 SGHKS, CDR2 YYEKEE (reference sequence). The chain's CDR3 is CASGVRDNYGYTF. CDR3 nucleotide sequence: TGTGCCAGCGGAGTCCGGGATAACTATGGCTACACCTTC.

The genes are TRBV3-1 (or the pseudogene TRBV3-2) and TRBJ1-4, with D uncertain. The V gene's germline CDR1 is LGHDT and CDR2 YNNKEL (reference sequence). The CDR3 runs 13 residues. The ends were cut back, 3 bases at V and 6 bases at J, with 8 bases in the middle. In DNA form, the CDR3 reads TGTGCCAGCAGCCAGGGCCGCGATGAAAAACTGTTTTTT. Translated, it gives CASSQGRDEKLFF.

The chain carries TRBV6-6 and TRBJ1-2; TRBD1 matches at 7 bases. CDR1 MNHNY and CDR2 SVGAGI come from the germline V gene (reference sequence). The trim removed 6 bases at V and 8 bases at J, leaving 15 bases unmatched. This CDR3 comprises 15 residues. DNA of the CDR3: TGTGCCAGCAGCCAACTTGGAGACAGGGATAACGGCTACACCTTC. This gives the protein CASSQLGDRDNGYTF.

The chain has TRBV6-5 and TRBJ1-3; D call uncertain. Trimming shortened V by 6 bases and J by 0 bases, and 12 bases separated the two germline ends. The CDR3 is 15 amino acids. Germline V gene lookup returns CDR1 MNHEY and CDR2 SVGAGI. As DNA, the CDR3 is TGTGCCAGCAGGAGAACTGGGGACTCTGGAAACACCATATATTTT. Encoded protein: CASRRTGDSGNTIYF.

Notes on this clone: The junction differs from germline at one of its ends, possibly a read error. The J gene is TRBJ1-1, the V gene TRBV6-1; D uncertain. The germline V gene has CDR1 MNHNS and CDR2 SASEGT. This CDR3 comprises 13 residues. The chain's CDR3 is CASTEYSGSEAFF. CDR3 sequence (DNA): TGTGCCAGCACTGAATATTCGGGTTCTGAAGCTTTCTTT.

The V and J genes are TRBV9 and TRBJ2-7, with 7 bases aligning to TRBD1. This CDR3 region has 16 residues. Germline V gene sequence: CDR1 SGDLS, CDR2 YYNGEE. J lost 5 bases, V lost 0 bases, and 11 bases had no gene match. The CDR3 loop is CASSVAPSSTGNEQYF. CDR3 DNA sequence: TGTGCCAGCAGCGTAGCTCCTTCCTCGACAGGGAACGAGCAGTACTTC.